This T cell receptor (beta chain) comes out of a study of T cell responses to AZD1222 COVID-19 vaccine. Sequencing was performed with immunoSEQ multiplex PCR; in TCRdb, only in-frame clones are kept and a portion is missing. There are some 140,000 clones in the sample; around 90% occur only once, and 2.8% lies in the top ten. Germline values: CDR1 SEHNR, CDR2 FQNEAQ (reference sequence). Trimming shortened V by 5 bases and J by 5 bases, and 22 bases separated the two germline ends. CDR3 length: 17 amino acids. General study findings and limits: Spike-specific TCR breadth and depth grew following two AZD1222 doses. Donors in the cohort were predominantly white British and more often female, and clonal diversity was possibly underestimated. Reports say nearly half of spike-specific TCRs go after unmutated variant regions. Just a handful of AZD1222 recipients tested seropositive at baseline.

Comments on this clone: Its antigen remains unidentified.

The receptor was isolated from an adult in good health. This sequence joins TRBV7-9 and TRBJ1-5; tentative D call: TRBD1 (6 bases). The sequences come from peripheral blood, collected on day 0 of AZD1222 vaccination. CDR3 nucleotide sequence: TGTGCCAGCAGCCCGCGTGGGCAGGGGCGCGGGGATCAGCCCCAGCATTTT. As protein: CASSPRGQGRGDQPQHF.